This T cell receptor beta chain is drawn from a study of blood T cell repertoires in COVID-19. Study at large: Sites in the United States, Italy and Spain provided acute and convalescent COVID-19 samples. PBMCs, B-cell-depleted T cells, or T cells provided the cDNA or gDNA that made up the material.

Per the germline V gene, CDR1 is SNHLY and CDR2 is FYNNEI. The junction had 9 bases not matched to a gene; V was cut back by 6 bases and J by 6 bases. The CDR3 is made up of 15 amino acids. Under the authors' procedure: Estimated nucleated cell counts came from reference gene primer amplification. Repertoires were generated with immunoSEQ multiplex PCR, while TCRdb's copy carries only in-frame clones and drops some. Clone size and the V and J calls come from that table; the DNA yielded D and trimming. This repertoire shows hundreds of thousands of clones, roughly 90% found once; its top ten account for 1.4%.

The sequence came from a woman in her 30s with active or convalescent COVID-19. The V call is TRBV2, the J call TRBJ2-2; 8 bases align to TRBD2. The sequenced sample was peripheral blood. CDR3 coding DNA: TGTGCCAGCAGCTCCTCGGGGGGGCAGTCCGGGGAGCTGTTTTTT. It encodes CASSSSGGQSGELFF.